A single sample is the source of the 3 T cell receptor beta chains below, sequenced in a study of blood T cell repertoires in COVID-19. Assay: immunoSEQ multiplex PCR; the TCRdb copy retains only in-frame clones and omits some. There are 200,000 or so clones in the sample; about 86% occur only once, and 1.3% lies in the top ten. Input material: PBMCs or T cells enriched from blood (not recorded which). These receptors were taken from a middle-aged woman with acute COVID-19.

This rearrangement joins TRBV7-6 to TRBJ1-5; D perhaps matches TRBD1 (5 bases). Trimming shortened V by 2 bases and J by 0 bases, and 8 bases separated the two germline ends. CDR1 is SGHVS, CDR2 FNYEAQ, per germline. The CDR3 has 15 amino acids. The CDR3 region is CASSLRGDSNQPQHF. The CDR3 DNA is TGTGCCAGCAGCTTAAGGGGTGATAGCAATCAGCCCCAGCATTTT.

The V gene is TRBV30, the J gene TRBJ1-2; 7 bases agree with TRBD1. CDR3 length: 14 amino acids. V lost 4 bases to trimming and J lost 3 bases; unmatched junction nucleotides: 8. The V gene's germline CDR1 is GTSNPN and CDR2 SVGIG (reference sequence). The DNA of the CDR3 is TGTGCCTGGAATGTCCTGGGACAGCACTATGGCTACACCTTC. Protein sequence: CAWNVLGQHYGYTF. The full variable domain, in which reference TRBV30 and TRBJ1-2 provide the parts outside the CDR3, is SQTIHQWPATLVQPVGSPLSLECTVEGTSNPNLYWYRQAAGRGLQLLFYSVGIGQISSEVPQNLSASRPQDRQFILSSKKLLLSDSGFYLCAWNVLGQHYGYTFGSGTRLTVV.

The chain has TRBV7-2 and TRBJ2-5, with TRBD2 identical over 12 bases. Germline assignment: CDR1 SGHTA and CDR2 FQGNSA. The CDR3 covers 18 residues. The V gene end was trimmed by 1 base and the J gene end by 5 bases; junction bases not matched to a gene: 11. DNA of the CDR3: TGTGCCAGCAGCTTAGGGTGGGCTAGCGGGAGGGCCCGGGAGACCCAGTACTTC. Its protein product is CASSLGWASGRARETQYF.